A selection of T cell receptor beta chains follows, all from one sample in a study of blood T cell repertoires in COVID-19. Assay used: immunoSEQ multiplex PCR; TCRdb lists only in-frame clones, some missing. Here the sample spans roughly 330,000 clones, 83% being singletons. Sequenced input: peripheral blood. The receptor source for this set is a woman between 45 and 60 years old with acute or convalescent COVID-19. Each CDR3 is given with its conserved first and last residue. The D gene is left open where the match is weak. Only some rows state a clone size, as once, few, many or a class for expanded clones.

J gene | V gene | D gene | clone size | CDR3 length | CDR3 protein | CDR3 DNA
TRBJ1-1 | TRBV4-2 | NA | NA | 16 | CASSQVLEGTNTEAFF | TGTGCCAGCAGCCAAGTATTGGAGGGGACGAACACTGAAGCTTTCTTT
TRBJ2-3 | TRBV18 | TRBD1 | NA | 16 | CASSPWGQGGTDTQYF | TGTGCCAGCTCACCCTGGGGACAGGGGGGGACAGATACGCAGTATTTT
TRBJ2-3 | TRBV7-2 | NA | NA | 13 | CASPEGPLDTQYF | TGTGCCAGTCCCGAGGGCCCGTTAGATACGCAGTATTTT
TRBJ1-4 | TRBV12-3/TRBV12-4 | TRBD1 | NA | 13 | CASSLDRDEKLFF | TGTGCCAGCAGTCTAGACAGGGATGAAAAACTGTTTTTT
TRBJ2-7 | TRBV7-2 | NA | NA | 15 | CASTASGLSLYEQYF | TGTGCCAGCACCGCATCGGGACTTAGTCTATACGAGCAGTACTTC
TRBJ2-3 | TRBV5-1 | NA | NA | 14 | CASSLVRPTDTQYF | TGCGCCAGCAGCTTGGTGCGGCCCACAGATACGCAGTATTTT
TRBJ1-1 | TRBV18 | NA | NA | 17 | CASSPPAGSRFNTEAFF | TGTGCCAGCTCACCCCCGGCAGGGTCCCGATTTAACACTGAAGCTTTCTTT
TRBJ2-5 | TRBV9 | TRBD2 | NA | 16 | CASRKGLAGGQETQYF | TGTGCCAGCAGGAAGGGACTAGCGGGGGGTCAAGAGACCCAGTACTTC
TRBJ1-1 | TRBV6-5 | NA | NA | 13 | CACDRQENTEAFF | TGTGCCTGTGATCGGCAGGAGAACACTGAAGCTTTCTTT
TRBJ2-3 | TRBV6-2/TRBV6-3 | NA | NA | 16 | CASSTPGSPSQDTQYF | TGTGCCAGCAGTACTCCGGGGTCCCCCTCTCAGGATACGCAGTATTTT
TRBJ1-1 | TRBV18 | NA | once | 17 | CASSPPNGGAPNTEAFF | TGTGCCAGCTCACCACCCAATGGAGGGGCGCCGAACACTGAAGCTTTCTTT
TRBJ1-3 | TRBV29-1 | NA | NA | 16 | CSVEEPDRFSGNTIYF | TGCAGCGTTGAAGAGCCTGACAGGTTCTCTGGAAACACCATATATTTT
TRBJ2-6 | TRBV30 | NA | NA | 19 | CAWSVFEPHYLSGANVLTF | TGTGCCTGGAGTGTATTTGAACCGCACTACCTCTCTGGGGCCAACGTCCTGACTTTC
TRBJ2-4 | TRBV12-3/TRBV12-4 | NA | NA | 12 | CASSSPPGIQYF | TGTGCCAGCAGTTCCCCCCCGGGCATTCAGTACTTC
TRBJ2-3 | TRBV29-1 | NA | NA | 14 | CSVEGGRGTDTQYF | TGCAGCGTTGAAGGGGGCCGGGGCACAGATACGCAGTATTTT
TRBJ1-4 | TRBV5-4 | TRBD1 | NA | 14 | CASSPGGTAEKLFF | TGTGCCAGCAGCCCAGGGGGTACGGCTGAAAAACTGTTTTTT
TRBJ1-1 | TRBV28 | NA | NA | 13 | CASRNRVDTEAFF | TGTGCTAGCAGGAACAGGGTAGACACTGAAGCTTTCTTT
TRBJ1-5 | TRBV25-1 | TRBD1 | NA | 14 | CASSATGVGQPQHF | TGTGCCAGCAGTGCGACAGGGGTTGGTCAGCCCCAGCATTTT
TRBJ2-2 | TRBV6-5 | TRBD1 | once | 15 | CASSYRTGATGELFF | TGTGCCAGCAGTTACCGGACAGGGGCCACCGGGGAGCTGTTTTTT
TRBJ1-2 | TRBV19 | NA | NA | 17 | CASSSTPRQARGYGYTF | TGTGCCAGTAGTTCAACCCCACGACAGGCCAGGGGCTATGGCTACACCTTC
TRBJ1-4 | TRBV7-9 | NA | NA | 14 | CASSLERTDEKLFF | TGTGCCAGCAGCTTAGAGAGAACTGATGAAAAACTGTTTTTT
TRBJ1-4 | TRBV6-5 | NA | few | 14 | CASSPQGKDEKLFF | TGTGCCAGCAGTCCACAGGGAAAAGACGAAAAACTGTTTTTT
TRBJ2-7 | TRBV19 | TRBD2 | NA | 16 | CASSIATSAIHYEQYF | TGTGCCAGTAGTATAGCTACTAGCGCCATCCACTACGAGCAGTACTTC
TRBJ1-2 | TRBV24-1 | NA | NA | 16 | CATSPRGQGRIYGYTF | TGTGCCACCAGCCCCAGAGGGCAGGGGCGGATCTATGGCTACACCTTC
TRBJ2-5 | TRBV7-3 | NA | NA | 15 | CASSLFVAGIETQYF | TGTGCCAGCAGCTTATTCGTCGCGGGAATAGAGACCCAGTACTTC
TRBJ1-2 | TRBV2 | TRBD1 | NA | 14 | CASSPETGGLGYTF | TGTGCCAGCAGTCCAGAGACAGGGGGCTTGGGCTACACCTTC
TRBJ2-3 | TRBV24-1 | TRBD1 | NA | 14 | CATKRDSSTDTQYF | TGTGCCACCAAACGGGACAGCTCCACAGATACGCAGTATTTT
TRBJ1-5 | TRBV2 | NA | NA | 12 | CASSPGVQPQHF | TGTGCCAGCAGTCCGGGGGTTCAGCCCCAGCATTTT
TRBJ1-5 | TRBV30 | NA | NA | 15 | CAWSVPGNSNQPQHF | TGTGCCTGGAGTGTACCCGGGAATAGCAATCAGCCCCAGCATTTT